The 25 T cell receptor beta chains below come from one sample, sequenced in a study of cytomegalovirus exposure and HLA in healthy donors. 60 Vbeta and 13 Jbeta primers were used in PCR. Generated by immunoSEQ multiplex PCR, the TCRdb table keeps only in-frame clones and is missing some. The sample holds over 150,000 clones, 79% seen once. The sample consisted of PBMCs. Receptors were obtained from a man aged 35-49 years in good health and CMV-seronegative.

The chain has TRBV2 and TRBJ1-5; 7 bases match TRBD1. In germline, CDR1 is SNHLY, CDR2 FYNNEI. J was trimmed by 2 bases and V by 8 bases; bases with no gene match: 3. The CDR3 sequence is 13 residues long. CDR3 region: CASRQGGNQPQHF. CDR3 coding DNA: TGTGCCAGCCGACAGGGCGGCAATCAGCCCCAGCATTTT.

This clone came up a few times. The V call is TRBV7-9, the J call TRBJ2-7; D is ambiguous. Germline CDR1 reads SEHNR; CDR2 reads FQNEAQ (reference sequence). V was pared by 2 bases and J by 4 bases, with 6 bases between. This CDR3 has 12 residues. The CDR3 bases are TGTGCCAGCAGCTTAAGCACTTACGAGCAGTACTTC. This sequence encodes CASSLSTYEQYF.

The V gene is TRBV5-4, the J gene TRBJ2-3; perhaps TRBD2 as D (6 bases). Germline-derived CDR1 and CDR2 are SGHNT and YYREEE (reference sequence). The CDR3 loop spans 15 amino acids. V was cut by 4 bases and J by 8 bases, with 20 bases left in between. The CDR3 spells CASSPLTSTGRTQYF. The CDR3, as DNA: TGTGCCAGCAGCCCTCTTACTAGCACGGGGCGTACGCAGTATTTT. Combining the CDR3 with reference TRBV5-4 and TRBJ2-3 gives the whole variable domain ETGVTQSPTHLIKTRGQQVTLRCSSQSGHNTVSWYQQALGQGPQFIFQYYREEENGRGNFPPRFSGLQFPNYSSELNVNALELDDSALYLCASSPLTSTGRTQYFGPGTRLTVL.

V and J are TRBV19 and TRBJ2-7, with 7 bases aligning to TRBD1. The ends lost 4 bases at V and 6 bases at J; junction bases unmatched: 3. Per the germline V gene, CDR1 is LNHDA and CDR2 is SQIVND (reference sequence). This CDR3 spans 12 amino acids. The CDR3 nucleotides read TGTGCCAGTAGTAGGGCAGGGGGCGAGCAGTACTTC. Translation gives CASSRAGGEQYF.

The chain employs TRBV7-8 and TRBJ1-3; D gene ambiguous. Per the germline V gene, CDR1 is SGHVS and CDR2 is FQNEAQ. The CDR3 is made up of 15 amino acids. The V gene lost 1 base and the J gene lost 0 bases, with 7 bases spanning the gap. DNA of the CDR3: TGTGCCAGCAGCTTAGTGGCGGTCTCTGGAAACACCATATATTTT. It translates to CASSLVAVSGNTIYF.

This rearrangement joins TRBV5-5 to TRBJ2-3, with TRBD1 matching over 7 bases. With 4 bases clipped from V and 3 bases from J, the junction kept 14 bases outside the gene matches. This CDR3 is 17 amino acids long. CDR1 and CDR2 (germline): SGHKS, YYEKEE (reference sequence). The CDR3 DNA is TGTGCCAGCAGCCCTCCGACAGGGCAGATGAGGACAGATACGCAGTATTTT. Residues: CASSPPTGQMRTDTQYF.

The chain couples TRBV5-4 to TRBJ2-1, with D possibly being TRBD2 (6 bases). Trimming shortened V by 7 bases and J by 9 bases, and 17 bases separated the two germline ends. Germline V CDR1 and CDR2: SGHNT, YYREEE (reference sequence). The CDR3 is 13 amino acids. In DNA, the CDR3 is TGTGCCAGCCGGCCCCCCGGGGGAGGTGAGCAGTTCTTC. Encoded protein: CASRPPGGGEQFF.

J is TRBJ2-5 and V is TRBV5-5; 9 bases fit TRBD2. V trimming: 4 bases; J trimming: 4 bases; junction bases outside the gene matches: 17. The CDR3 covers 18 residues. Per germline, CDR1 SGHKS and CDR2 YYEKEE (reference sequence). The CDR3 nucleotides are TGTGCCAGCAGCCCCTCAGGGGGTGGGCTAGCGGGACTAGAGACCCAGTACTTC. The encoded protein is CASSPSGGGLAGLETQYF.

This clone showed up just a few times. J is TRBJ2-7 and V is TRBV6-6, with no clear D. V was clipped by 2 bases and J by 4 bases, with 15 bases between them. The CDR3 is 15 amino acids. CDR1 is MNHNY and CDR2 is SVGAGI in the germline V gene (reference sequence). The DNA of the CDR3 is TGTGCCAGCAGTTACGCCTCCCAGGTTTTTTACGAGCAGTACTTC. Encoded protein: CASSYASQVFYEQYF.

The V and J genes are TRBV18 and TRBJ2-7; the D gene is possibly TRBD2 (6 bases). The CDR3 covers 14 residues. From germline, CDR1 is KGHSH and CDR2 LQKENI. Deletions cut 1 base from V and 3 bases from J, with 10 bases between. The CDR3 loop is CASSPLRGYYEQYF. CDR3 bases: TGTGCCAGCTCACCACTCCGGGGGTACTACGAGCAGTACTTC.

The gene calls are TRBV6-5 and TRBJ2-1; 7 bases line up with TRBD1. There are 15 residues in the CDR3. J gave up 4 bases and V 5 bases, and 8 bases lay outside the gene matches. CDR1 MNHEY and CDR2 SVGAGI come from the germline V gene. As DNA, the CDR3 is TGTGCCAGCAGTCCCGGGACAGAAATATACAATGAGCAGTTCTTC. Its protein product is CASSPGTEIYNEQFF.

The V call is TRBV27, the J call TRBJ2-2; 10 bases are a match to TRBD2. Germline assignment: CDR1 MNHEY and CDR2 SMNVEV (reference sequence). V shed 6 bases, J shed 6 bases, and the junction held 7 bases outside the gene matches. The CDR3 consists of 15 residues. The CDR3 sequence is CASSPSGRYAGELFF. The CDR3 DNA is TGTGCCAGCAGCCCTAGCGGGAGATACGCCGGGGAGCTGTTTTTT.

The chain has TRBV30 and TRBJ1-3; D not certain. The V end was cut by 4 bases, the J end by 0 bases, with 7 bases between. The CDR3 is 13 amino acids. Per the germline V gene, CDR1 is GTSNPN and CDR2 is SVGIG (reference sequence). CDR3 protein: CAWTSSSGNTIYF. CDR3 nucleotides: TGTGCCTGGACCTCGAGCTCTGGAAACACCATATATTTT.

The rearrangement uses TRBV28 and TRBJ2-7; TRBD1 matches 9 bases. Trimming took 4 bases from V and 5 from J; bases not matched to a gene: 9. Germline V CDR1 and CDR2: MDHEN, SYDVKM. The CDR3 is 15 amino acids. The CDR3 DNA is TGTGCCAGCAGTTCCCCTGGGACAGGGCGTAACGAGCAGTACTTC. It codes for CASSSPGTGRNEQYF.

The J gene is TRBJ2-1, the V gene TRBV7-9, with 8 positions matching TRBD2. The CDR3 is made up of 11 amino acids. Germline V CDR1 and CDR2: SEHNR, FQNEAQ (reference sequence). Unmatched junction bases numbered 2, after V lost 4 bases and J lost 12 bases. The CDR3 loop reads CASSSSGGQFF. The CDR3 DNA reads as TGTGCCAGCAGCTCGAGCGGGGGGCAGTTCTTC.

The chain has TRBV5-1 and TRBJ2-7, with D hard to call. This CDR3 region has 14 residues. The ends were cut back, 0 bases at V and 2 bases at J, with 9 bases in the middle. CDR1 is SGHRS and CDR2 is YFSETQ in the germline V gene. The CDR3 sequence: CASSLGLYTYEQYF. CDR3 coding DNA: TGCGCCAGCAGCTTGGGACTGTATACCTACGAGCAGTACTTC.

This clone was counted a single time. This CDR3 is CASSKGASGRSVPYNEQFF. CDR3 DNA: TGTGCCAGCAGCAAAGGGGCCAGCGGGAGAAGTGTCCCCTACAATGAGCAGTTCTTC. The V gene is TRBV21-1, the J gene TRBJ2-1; TRBD2 is the table's D call and was not checked against the DNA. TRBV21-1 is given as a pseudogene. The CDR3 has 19 amino acids.

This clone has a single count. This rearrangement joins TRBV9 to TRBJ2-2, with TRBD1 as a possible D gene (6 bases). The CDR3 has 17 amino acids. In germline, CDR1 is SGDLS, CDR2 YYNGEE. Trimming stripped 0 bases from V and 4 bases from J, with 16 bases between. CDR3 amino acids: CASSVAPTGLGTGELFF. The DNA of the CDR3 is TGTGCCAGCAGCGTAGCGCCAACAGGGTTGGGCACCGGGGAGCTGTTTTTT.

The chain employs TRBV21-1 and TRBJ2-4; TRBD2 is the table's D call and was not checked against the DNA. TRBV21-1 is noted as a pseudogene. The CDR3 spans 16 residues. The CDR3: CASSKRRRVAKNIQYF. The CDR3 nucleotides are TGTGCCAGCAGCAAAAGGAGGCGGGTAGCCAAAAACATTCAGTACTTC.

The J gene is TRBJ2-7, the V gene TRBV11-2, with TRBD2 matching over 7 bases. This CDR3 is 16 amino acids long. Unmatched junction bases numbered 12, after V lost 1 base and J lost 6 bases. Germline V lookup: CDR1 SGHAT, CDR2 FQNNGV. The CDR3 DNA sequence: TGTGCCAGCAGCTTAGTTGGTCTGGGAGGGCTGAGCGAGCAGTACTTC. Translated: CASSLVGLGGLSEQYF.

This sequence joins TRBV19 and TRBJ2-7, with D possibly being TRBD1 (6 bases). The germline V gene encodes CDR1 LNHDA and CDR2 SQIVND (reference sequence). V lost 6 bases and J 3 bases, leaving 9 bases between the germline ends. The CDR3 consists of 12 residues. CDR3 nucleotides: TGTGCCAGTAGCGTCAGGGGCTACGAGCAGTACTTC. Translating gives CASSVRGYEQYF.

CDR3 in DNA: TGTGCCAGCAGTTACGCGGCAGGGGTCGCCGGGGAGCTGTTTTTT. The encoded protein is CASSYAAGVAGELFF. This chain joins TRBV6-6 and TRBJ2-2, with TRBD1 as a possible D gene (6 bases). Germline V gene data show CDR1 as MNHNY and CDR2 as SVGAGI (reference sequence). CDR3 size: 15 residues. Trimming took 2 bases from V and 6 from J, leaving 13 bases between them.

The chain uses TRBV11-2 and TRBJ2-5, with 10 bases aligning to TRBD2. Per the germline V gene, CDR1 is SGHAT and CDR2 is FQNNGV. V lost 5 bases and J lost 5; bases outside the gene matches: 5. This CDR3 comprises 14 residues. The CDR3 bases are TGTGCCAGCAGCGGGCGACTAGCGGGTGAGACCCAGTACTTC. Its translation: CASSGRLAGETQYF.

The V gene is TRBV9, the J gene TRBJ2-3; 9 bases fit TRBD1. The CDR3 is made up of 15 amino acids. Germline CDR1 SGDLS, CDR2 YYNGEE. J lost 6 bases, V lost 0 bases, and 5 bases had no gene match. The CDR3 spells CASSVAGQGYDTQYF. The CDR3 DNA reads TGTGCCAGCAGCGTAGCGGGACAGGGTTACGATACGCAGTATTTT.

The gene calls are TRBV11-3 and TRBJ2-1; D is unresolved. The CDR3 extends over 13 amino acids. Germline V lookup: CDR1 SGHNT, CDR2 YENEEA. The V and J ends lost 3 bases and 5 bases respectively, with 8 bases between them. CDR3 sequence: CASSFNRDNEQFF. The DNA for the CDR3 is TGTGCCAGCAGCTTTAATCGCGACAATGAGCAGTTCTTC.